This is a list of T cell receptor beta chains from one sample in a study of blood T cell repertoires in COVID-19. Repertoires were generated with immunoSEQ multiplex PCR, while TCRdb's copy carries only in-frame clones and drops some. The data show 200,000 or so clones, with approximately 85% seen just once and 9.5% to 13% held by the top ten. The material sequenced was peripheral blood. These receptors were taken from a human donor with active or convalescent COVID-19. The donor label of this sample is uncertain. The CDR3 runs from the conserved cysteine through the conserved F or W. The order of the fields is D gene, clone size, J gene, V gene, CDR3 DNA, CDR3 protein. A D gene is named only where the DNA matches it firmly. Expanded clones get a size class; other rows say once, few or many, or leave the size out.

>TRBD2|-|TRBJ2-1|TRBV9
TGTGCCAGCAGCGTAGCTACTAGCGGGGGCTATGAGCAGTTCTTC
CASSVATSGGYEQFF
>-|-|TRBJ1-2|TRBV4-1
TGCGCCAGCAGCCCCACGACAGCTGCCTATGGCTACACCTTC
CASSPTTAAYGYTF
>-|-|TRBJ2-7|TRBV9
TGTGCCAGCAGCGCCCGGGAACAGGGTATGAACGAGCAGTACTTC
CASSAREQGMNEQYF
>-|-|TRBJ1-1|TRBV6-1
TGTGCCAGCAGTGAAGAAAGCGAGAACACTGAAGCTTTCTTT
CASSEESENTEAFF
>TRBD1|-|TRBJ2-7|TRBV27
TGTGCCAGCAGTTTATACCGGGACAGGGGGCTTGAGCAGTACTTC
CASSLYRDRGLEQYF
>-|-|TRBJ2-7|TRBV2
TGTGCCAGCAGTCTCATGACACTGTACGAGCAGTACTTC
CASSLMTLYEQYF
>TRBD1|once|TRBJ2-2|TRBV3-1/TRBV3-2
TGTGCCAGCAGCCTAAAAGGGGGACAGGGGAGTAGCACCGGGGAGCTGTTTTTT
CASSLKGGQGSSTGELFF
>TRBD1|-|TRBJ1-1|TRBV30
TGTGCCTGGGACAGGGGCCTGAACACTGAAGCTTTCTTT
CAWDRGLNTEAFF
>-|-|TRBJ2-1|TRBV4-2
TGTGCCAGCAGCCAAGATGTGGCCTTGGCAGGGGGGAGGTACAATGAGCAGTTCTTC
CASSQDVALAGGRYNEQFF
>-|-|TRBJ2-5|TRBV4-3
TGCGCCAGCAGCCAGGGCTTGGGGGCCCAAGAGACCCAGTACTTC
CASSQGLGAQETQYF
>-|-|TRBJ2-4|TRBV21-1
TGTGCCAGCAGCACGTGGGCCTCAAAAAACATTCAGTACTTC
CASSTWASKNIQYF
>TRBD2|-|TRBJ2-5|TRBV12-3/TRBV12-4
TGTGCCAGCACCTCCCTCGGGGGGGAGACCCAGTACTTC
CASTSLGGETQYF
>-|-|TRBJ2-7|TRBV6-2/TRBV6-3
TGTGCCAGCAGTTACTCCCGCATGCGGGGATCCTTAACCTACGAGCAGTACTTC
CASSYSRMRGSLTYEQYF
>-|-|TRBJ2-3|TRBV7-3
TGTGCCAGCAGCCTCTCGACAGGCACAGATACGCAGTATTTT
CASSLSTGTDTQYF
>-|few|TRBJ2-7|TRBV3-1/TRBV3-2
TGTGCCAGCAGCCCCGTGCGGGTTGGGAGATACGAGCAGTACTTC
CASSPVRVGRYEQYF
>-|once|TRBJ2-7|TRBV14
TGTGCCAGCAGCCAACCGGGTCCTGGCGAGCAGTACTTC
CASSQPGPGEQYF
>TRBD1|once|TRBJ1-6|TRBV4-2
TGTGCCAGCAGCCGTGGACAGGGGGAAAATTCACCCCTCCACTTT
CASSRGQGENSPLHF
>-|-|TRBJ2-7|TRBV5-1
TGCGCCAGCAGCTTGAGCGACTACGAGCAGTACTTC
CASSLSDYEQYF
>TRBD2|-|TRBJ2-2|TRBV5-4
TGTGCCAGCAGCATTACCGGGACTAGCGCCGGGGAGCTGTTTTTT
CASSITGTSAGELFF
>-|-|TRBJ2-1|TRBV9
TGTGCCAGCAGCATACAGGAAACCCCCTACAATGAGCAGTTCTTC
CASSIQETPYNEQFF
>-|-|TRBJ1-4|TRBV6-6
TGTGCCAGCAGTTCCCAGACGGGAGAATATGAAAAACTGTTTTTT
CASSSQTGEYEKLFF
>-|-|TRBJ2-7|TRBV14
TGTGCCAGCAGCCAAGACTACAGGACAGATTACGAGCAGTACTTC
CASSQDYRTDYEQYF
>-|-|TRBJ2-7|TRBV19
TGTGCCAGTAGTAGGGAGGCTCAGTTCTCCTACGAGCAGTACTTC
CASSREAQFSYEQYF
>-|-|TRBJ2-3|TRBV19
TGTGCCAGTAGTATAGTGGGGGGGGCCGGCACAGATACGCAGTATTTT
CASSIVGGAGTDTQYF
>-|once|TRBJ2-5|TRBV24-1
TGTGCCACCAGTGATCGAAGGGACACCGCTTCAGAGACCCAGTACTTC
CATSDRRDTASETQYF
>-|-|TRBJ2-1|TRBV6-5
TGTGCCAGCAGCAAGGGACTCTACAATGAGCAGTTCTTC
CASSKGLYNEQFF